This T cell receptor (beta chain) was recorded in a study of long-term antiretroviral therapy in people with HIV. There was at least one pre-ART PBMC sample for each donor, plus at least two post-ART PBMC samples. Roughly 1-10 million cryopreserved PBMC were held in samples before DNA extraction. Looked up from germline, CDR1 is SNHLY and CDR2 is FYNNEI. The CDR3 is 13 amino acids. V dropped 7 bases and J dropped 9 bases, with 16 bases sitting between them. Overall study results and limits: Even long-term ART left TRB diversity below transplant donor controls, despite gains. Unavailable data included ART adherence, viral resistance and therapy changes (switches in treatment).

Notes on this clone: The antigen remains undetermined.

The assay used was immunoSEQ (version v3.0), run at survey level. Some clones are missing from TCRdb's copy, which holds only in-frame ones; the method was immunoSEQ multiplex PCR. The sample gives 20,000 or so clones, roughly nine tenths of which show up once; more than 9% is in the top ten. This chain uses TRBV2 with TRBJ1-5, with a possible D match to TRBD1 (6 bases). The sequencing used unsorted PBMCs, collected 0.5 years after starting antiretroviral therapy. This clonotype was sampled from a man aged 35 to 55 with HIV. CDR3 in amino acids: CASMVDSLRPQHF. In DNA form, the CDR3 reads TGTGCCAGCATGGTGGACAGCCTACGGCCCCAGCATTTT.